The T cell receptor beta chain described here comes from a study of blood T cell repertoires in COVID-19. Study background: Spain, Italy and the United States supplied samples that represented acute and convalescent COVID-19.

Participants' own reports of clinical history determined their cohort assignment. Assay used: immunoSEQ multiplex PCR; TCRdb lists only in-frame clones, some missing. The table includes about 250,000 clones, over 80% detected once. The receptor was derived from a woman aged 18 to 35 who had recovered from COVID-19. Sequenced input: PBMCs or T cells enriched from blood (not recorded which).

The CDR3 DNA is TGCGCCAGCAGCTTGGTTATATCCACAGGGGCGAACACTGAAGCTTTCTTT. Translated: CASSLVISTGANTEAFF. This rearrangement joins TRBV5-1 to TRBJ1-1; 7 bases align to TRBD1. The CDR3 has 17 residues. Trimming cost V 0 bases and J 1 base; bases outside gene matches: 9. Per the germline V gene, CDR1 is SGHRS and CDR2 is YFSETQ.